This TCR beta chain was obtained from a study of CD8+CD57+ T cells in acquired aplastic anemia. Across the whole study: DNA recovered from sorted CD4+ and CD8+ cells had a mean of about 3.5 ug.

CDR3 and TCR beta VDJ profiling relied on genomic DNA as the template. TCRdb fed the reads into MiXCR, producing one record per CDR3 protein. The sample lists some 170,000 distinct CDR3 sequences, 35% to 55% occurring once. This clonotype was observed many times. Its target is unknown. Regarding the study as a whole: Patients and controls turned out to have roughly 29 CD8+ CDR3 sequences in common.

V was clipped by 6 bases and J by 6 bases; unmatched bases: 9. CDR1 is LNHNV and CDR2 is YYDKDF in the germline V gene (reference sequence). This CDR3 has 16 amino acids. The sequence was collected from a human donor in good health. The sequenced sample was sorted CD4+, CD8+, or CD8+CD57+ T cells (not recorded which) from PBMCs. The chain employs TRBV15 and TRBJ2-2; 11 nucleotides match TRBD2. This CDR3 reads CATRRLAGNSPGELFF. The CDR3 DNA follows: TGTGCCACCAGGCGACTAGCGGGAAATTCTCCCGGGGAGCTGTTTTTT. Full variable domain (remainder filled in from reference TRBV15 and TRBJ2-2): DAMVIQNPRYQVTQFGKPVTLSCSQTLNHNVMYWYQQKSSQAPKLLFHYYDKDFNNEADTPDNFQSRRPNTSFCFLDIRSPGLGDTAMYLCATRRLAGNSPGELFFGEGSRLTVL.